The next 9 T cell receptor beta chains were all read from a single sample in a study of blood T cell repertoires in COVID-19. Assay used: immunoSEQ multiplex PCR; TCRdb lists only in-frame clones, some missing. Of about 300,000 clones in the sample, roughly nine tenths were seen once. The sequenced sample was peripheral blood. The receptors originated from a man younger than 30 with active or convalescent COVID-19.

The chain is built from TRBV19 and TRBJ1-2; tentatively, D is TRBD1 (5 bases). This CDR3 is 14 amino acids long. CDR1 LNHDA and CDR2 SQIVND come from the germline V gene (reference sequence). V was cut by 5 bases and J by 2 bases, with 12 bases left in between. CDR3 in amino acids: CASSFSGKNYGYTF. CDR3 in DNA: TGTGCCAGTAGTTTCTCAGGGAAAAACTATGGCTACACCTTC.

The chain carries TRBV14 and TRBJ2-7, with D unresolved. The CDR3 has 14 residues. In germline, CDR1 is SGHDN, CDR2 FVKESK. Trimming shortened V by 1 base and J by 3 bases, and 10 bases separated the two germline ends. In DNA form, the CDR3 reads TGTGCCAGCAGCCAAGTGCGGAGTAGCTACGAGCAGTACTTC. This gives the protein CASSQVRSSYEQYF.

The chain is built from TRBV28 and TRBJ2-5; 13 nucleotides align to TRBD2. Germline V lookup: CDR1 MDHEN, CDR2 SYDVKM. The length of the CDR3 is 16 residues. The J segment lost 5 bases and the V segment lost 7 bases, leaving 10 bases of the junction unmatched. CDR3 sequence (DNA): TGTGCCAGCAAAAACCAACTAGCGGGAGGGCTGGAGACCCAGTACTTC. This gives the protein CASKNQLAGGLETQYF.

V gene TRBV5-6 combines with J gene TRBJ2-1, with D possibly TRBD1 on 5 matching bases. V lost 2 bases, J lost 5 bases, and 23 bases lay in between. The CDR3 extends over 18 amino acids. The V gene's germline CDR1 is SGHDT and CDR2 YYEEEE. CDR3 coding DNA: TGTGCCAGCAGCTTTATGTTTTTGGCCAAGGACACGGACAATGAGCAGTTCTTC. Translating gives CASSFMFLAKDTDNEQFF.

The chain joins TRBV15 to TRBJ1-2; no reliable D call. Germline-derived CDR1 and CDR2 are LNHNV and YYDKDF (reference sequence). V shed 3 bases and J shed 4 bases, with 9 bases lying between them. The CDR3 is made up of 13 amino acids. The DNA of the CDR3 is TGTGCCACCAGCAGTCGGGAGGCCTATGGCTACACCTTC. This encodes CATSSREAYGYTF.

This chain joins TRBV5-1 and TRBJ2-7, with 8 bases fitting TRBD1. Germline V gene data show CDR1 as SGHRS and CDR2 as YFSETQ. V trimming: 3 bases; J trimming: 2 bases; junction bases outside the gene matches: 7. The CDR3 loop spans 15 amino acids. CDR3: CASSWSPGQAYEQYF. The DNA for the CDR3 is TGCGCCAGCAGCTGGTCACCGGGACAGGCCTACGAGCAGTACTTC.

The rearrangement joins TRBV12-5 to TRBJ2-1; maybe TRBD1 (6 bases). The V gene lost 5 bases and the J gene lost 7 bases, with 12 bases spanning the gap. This CDR3 region has 13 residues. Per the germline V gene, CDR1 is LGHNT and CDR2 is FRNRAP. DNA of the CDR3: TGTGCTAGTGGTCCACCCGACAGGAATGAGCAGTTCTTC. Amino acid sequence: CASGPPDRNEQFF.

This chain uses TRBV7-8 with TRBJ2-2; a weak D match, TRBD2 (5 bases). The CDR3 loop spans 16 amino acids. The germline CDR1 and CDR2 sequences are SGHVS and FQNEAQ. V lost 8 bases to trimming and J lost 4 bases, with 20 bases between them. The CDR3 nucleotides are TGTGCCAGCCAGGAACCTCACCGGAGGATCACCGGGGAGCTGTTTTTT. It codes for CASQEPHRRITGELFF.

This sequence joins TRBV5-1 and TRBJ1-1, with a weak D call TRBD1 (6 bases). The V gene lost 3 bases and the J gene lost 0 bases, with 21 bases spanning the gap. Germline V gives CDR1 SGHRS, CDR2 YFSETQ. The CDR3 covers 18 residues. For the CDR3, the DNA is TGCGCCAGCAGCTCCTCCTTTGAGGGGGTGAGAATGAACACTGAAGCTTTCTTT. Protein: CASSSSFEGVRMNTEAFF.